The following is a T cell receptor (beta chain) sequence with its context. CDR1 is LGHNA, CDR2 YNFKEQ, per germline. The CDR3 covers 15 residues. Trimming took 0 bases from V and 3 from J, leaving 12 bases between them. This record comes from a study of multiple sclerosis patients with progressive multifocal leukoencephalopathy. As to time point: time of PML onset. The T3 samples were drawn when PML began. Repertoires were generated with immunoSEQ multiplex PCR, while TCRdb's copy carries only in-frame clones and drops some. The table shows approximately 27,000 clones, with more than 80% occurring only once.

This TCR derives from a woman aged 25-40 years with progressive multifocal leukoencephalopathy. The J gene is TRBJ2-7, the V gene TRBV4-2; tentative D call: TRBD2 (5 bases). The sequencing used PBMCs, collected from a patient treated with natalizumab. The CDR3 bases are TGTGCCAGCAGCCAAGAGCCAGGACGGGACTACGAGCAGTACTTC. Its translation: CASSQEPGRDYEQYF.